The next 27 T cell receptor beta chains were all read from a single sample in a study of T cells in localized non-small cell lung cancer. Profiled with immunoSEQ multiplex PCR; TCRdb holds only in-frame clones, not every one. Of tens of thousands of clones listed, roughly 90% are singletons. Sequenced here: peripheral blood, sampled before any cancer treatment. The origin of the receptors is a female donor over 55 with stage I lung adenocarcinoma.

V gene TRBV4-2 combines with J gene TRBJ2-7; D possibly matches TRBD1 or TRBD2 (5 bases each). Trimming cost V 0 bases and J 7 bases, with 10 bases left between them. The CDR3 has 13 residues. Germline V gene data show CDR1 as LGHNA and CDR2 as YNFKEQ. CDR3 sequence: CASSQDGTGEQYF. The CDR3 bases are TGTGCCAGCAGCCAAGATGGGACGGGGGAGCAGTACTTC.

This clone was seen only once. V is TRBV15 and J is TRBJ1-2; possible D gene TRBD1, 5 bases. Germline V lookup: CDR1 LNHNV, CDR2 YYDKDF (reference sequence). V lost 5 bases to trimming and J lost 4 bases, with 14 bases between them. The CDR3 runs 14 residues. The CDR3 spells CATSPPGASYGYTF. Here the CDR3 DNA reads TGTGCCACCAGCCCGCCCGGGGCTTCCTATGGCTACACCTTC.

This clone was recorded once. This sequence joins TRBV9 and TRBJ1-2; TRBD1 matches 8 bases. This CDR3 is 14 amino acids long. Germline trimming cut 3 bases from V and 8 bases from J; bases unmatched to any gene: 9. CDR1 is SGDLS, CDR2 YYNGEE, per germline. CDR3 in amino acids: CASSDHYRGGGYTF. The CDR3 DNA reads TGTGCCAGCAGCGACCACTACAGGGGGGGAGGCTACACCTTC. The full variable domain, with the rest looked up from reference TRBV9 and TRBJ1-2, is DSGVTQTPKHLITATGQRVTLRCSPRSGDLSVYWYQQSLDQGLQFLIQYYNGEERAKGNILERFSAQQFPDLHSELNLSSLELGDSALYFCASSDHYRGGGYTFGSGTRLTVV.

This clone was counted a single time. This chain links TRBV12-5 with TRBJ2-5, with D maybe TRBD1 (7 bases). V dropped 5 bases and J dropped 5 bases, with 15 bases sitting between them. From germline, CDR1 is LGHNT and CDR2 FRNRAP. This CDR3 has 14 amino acids. This CDR3 reads CASGPGGGRETQYF. As DNA, the CDR3 is TGTGCTAGTGGTCCCGGAGGGGGCCGGGAGACCCAGTACTTC.

The chain recombines TRBV5-4 with TRBJ1-1; D might be TRBD1 (5 bases). Trimming took 1 base from V and 5 from J, leaving 12 bases between them. CDR1 SGHNT and CDR2 YYREEE come from the germline V gene (reference sequence). This CDR3 region has 14 residues. CDR3 nucleotide sequence: TGTGCCAGCAGCTTGTTTCTGGGGCGGACTGAAGCTTTCTTT. This gives the protein CASSLFLGRTEAFF.

The table lists this clone with a few counts. The CDR3 DNA sequence: TGTGCCAGCAGTGAAGCGCAAGCGACACCCCTCCACTTT. It yields the protein CASSEAQATPLHF. The J gene is TRBJ1-6, the V gene TRBV6-1; D is undetermined. Germline CDR1 and CDR2: MNHNS and SASEGT. With 0 bases removed from V and 11 bases from J, the gap between germline ends came to 8 bases. The CDR3 contains 13 residues.

V gene TRBV4-3 combines with J gene TRBJ1-3; D remains ambiguous. The length of the CDR3 is 13 residues. The ends were cut back, 2 bases at V and 2 bases at J, with 4 bases in the middle. CDR1 LGHNA and CDR2 YSLEER come from the germline V gene. CDR3 residues: CASSQNTGNTIYF. The CDR3, as DNA: TGCGCCAGCAGCCAAAACACTGGAAACACCATATATTTT.

This clone came up once. The gene calls are TRBV11-3 and TRBJ2-5, with D perhaps given as TRBD1 or TRBD2 (7 bases each). Per the germline V gene, CDR1 is SGHNT and CDR2 is YENEEA. V was trimmed by 5 bases and J by 4 bases, leaving 17 bases between them. The CDR3 sequence is 15 residues long. The CDR3 loop is CASSPRGGAGETQYF. DNA of the CDR3: TGTGCCAGCAGCCCCAGGGGGGGGGCCGGAGAGACCCAGTACTTC.

The gene calls are TRBV5-1 and TRBJ1-4, with TRBD1 matching over 10 bases. The CDR3 spans 16 residues. The V gene's germline CDR1 is SGHRS and CDR2 YFSETQ. V gave up 4 bases and J gave up 2 bases; unmatched junction bases: 5. The CDR3 DNA is TGCGCCAGCAGCGGGGGACAGGGGTGGACTAATGAAAAACTGTTTTTT. Translation: CASSGGQGWTNEKLFF.

A few counts support this clone. V gene TRBV27 combines with J gene TRBJ2-7; D is perhaps TRBD1 (5 bases). Germline V CDR1 and CDR2: MNHEY, SMNVEV (reference sequence). With 7 bases removed from V and 0 bases from J, the gap between germline ends came to 10 bases. CDR3 length equals 13 residues. The CDR3 nucleotides read TGTGCCAGCAAACGACAGTACTCCTACGAGCAGTACTTC. It is translated as CASKRQYSYEQYF.

The rearrangement links TRBV11-3 to TRBJ2-1, with 8 bases matching TRBD2. Germline CDR1 SGHNT, CDR2 YENEEA. The J segment lost 6 bases and the V segment lost 5 bases, leaving 6 bases of the junction unmatched. The CDR3 length is 14 residues. The CDR3 nucleotides read TGTGCCAGCAGCGTACCGGGACTAGGCAATGAGCAGTTCTTC. Protein product: CASSVPGLGNEQFF.

The V call is TRBV10-3, the J call TRBJ2-5; D ambiguous. The CDR3 is made up of 12 amino acids. Germline V gene lookup returns CDR1 ENHRY and CDR2 SYGVKD. V was shortened by 3 bases and J by 5 bases, with 7 bases between the two germline ends. The CDR3 sequence: CAISDSSETQYF. In DNA form, the CDR3 reads TGTGCCATCAGTGACAGTTCCGAGACCCAGTACTTC.

This chain connects TRBV6-1 to TRBJ2-7; D gene ambiguous. Germline V gene data show CDR1 as MNHNS and CDR2 as SASEGT. There are 13 residues in the CDR3. V shed 7 bases and J shed 7 bases, with 17 bases lying between them. CDR3 in DNA: TGTGCCAGCACCCGAAGTGGTAAGGGAGAGCAGTACTTC. This translates into CASTRSGKGEQYF.

The V call is TRBV15, the J call TRBJ1-1; weak D call: TRBD1 (5 bases). The CDR3 runs to 13 residues. CDR1 and CDR2 from the germline V gene are LNHNV and YYDKDF (reference sequence). Trimming shortened V by 3 bases and J by 11 bases, and 16 bases separated the two germline ends. CDR3: CATSSRQLSLAFF. CDR3 DNA: TGTGCCACCAGCAGCCGACAGCTGTCTTTGGCTTTCTTT.

The chain carries TRBV27 and TRBJ2-3; 8 bases are shared with TRBD2. V dropped 5 bases and J dropped 10; count of bases not matched to a gene: 8. Germline-derived CDR1 and CDR2 are MNHEY and SMNVEV (reference sequence). The CDR3 totals 13 residues. The chain's CDR3 is CASSPNPGLAQYF. The CDR3 DNA reads as TGTGCCAGCAGTCCGAATCCGGGACTAGCGCAGTATTTT.

This chain links TRBV5-1 with TRBJ2-2, with D maybe TRBD1 (6 bases). Germline V gives CDR1 SGHRS, CDR2 YFSETQ. The CDR3 is 14 amino acids. V lost 5 bases and J 4 bases, leaving 12 bases between the germline ends. The CDR3 DNA reads as TGCGCCAGCAGTCAAGAAGGGGGCACCGGGGAGCTGTTTTTT. Residues: CASSQEGGTGELFF.

The chain uses TRBV10-3 and TRBJ1-1, with 7 bases aligning to TRBD1. The CDR3 covers 13 residues. V was pared by 3 bases and J by 5 bases, with 3 bases of the junction left unmatched. Germline assignment: CDR1 ENHRY and CDR2 SYGVKD. CDR3 in amino acids: CAISDGQVTEAFF. In DNA, the CDR3 is TGTGCCATCAGTGACGGACAGGTGACTGAAGCTTTCTTT.

Written as DNA, the CDR3 is TGTGCCAGCAGTGAGGAGATAGGAGGCCAGGCATCGAGGAACACCATATATTTT. This encodes CASSEEIGGQASRNTIYF. The chain employs TRBV6-1 and TRBJ1-3, with unresolved D. The CDR3 length is 18 residues. The V and J ends lost 3 bases and 7 bases respectively, with 25 bases between them. In germline, CDR1 is MNHNS, CDR2 SASEGT.

The chain joins TRBV10-1 to TRBJ1-2; no definite D call. The CDR3 is made up of 13 amino acids. The germline V gene encodes CDR1 WNHNN and CDR2 SYGVQD (reference sequence). Trimming stripped 2 bases from V and 3 bases from J, with 7 bases between. CDR3: CASSETVDYGYTF. The CDR3 nucleotides read TGCGCCAGCAGTGAGACAGTGGACTATGGCTACACCTTC.

The CDR3 DNA follows: TGTGCCAGCAGCCGGACCCCCAGGGGGCGGGCAGATACGCAGTATTTT. This encodes CASSRTPRGRADTQYF. The chain links TRBV7-6 to TRBJ2-3; TRBD1 agrees at 8 bases. V gave up 5 bases and J gave up 4 bases; unmatched junction bases: 11. Germline CDR1 is SGHVS and CDR2 is FNYEAQ. The CDR3 is 16 amino acids.

This clone was seen a single time. The rearrangement links TRBV28 to TRBJ1-4; D is ambiguous. Trimming removed 6 bases at V and 4 bases at J, with 15 bases between. The V gene's germline CDR1 is MDHEN and CDR2 SYDVKM. The CDR3 spans 15 residues. The CDR3 protein is CASSPDDGYNEKLFF. For the CDR3, the DNA is TGTGCCAGCAGCCCGGATGACGGTTATAATGAAAAACTGTTTTTT.

The genes are TRBV5-1 and TRBJ2-5, with a possible D match to TRBD1 (5 bases). This CDR3 comprises 15 residues. V was pared by 3 bases and J by 2 bases, with 14 bases between. Germline-derived CDR1 and CDR2 are SGHRS and YFSETQ. CDR3 residues: CASSSQTALQETQYF. CDR3 coding DNA: TGCGCCAGCAGCTCCCAGACAGCTCTTCAAGAGACCCAGTACTTC.

This chain joins TRBV30 and TRBJ2-1; the D gene could be TRBD1 or TRBD2 (5 bases each). The V gene lost 4 bases and the J gene lost 10 bases, with 20 bases spanning the gap. The germline CDR1 and CDR2 sequences are GTSNPN and SVGIG (reference sequence). The length of the CDR3 is 14 residues. CDR3: CAWITLGRGFEQFF. CDR3 coding DNA: TGTGCCTGGATCACCCTGGGACGGGGCTTCGAGCAGTTCTTC.

The chain joins TRBV9 to TRBJ2-2; 11 nucleotides match TRBD1. The CDR3 length is 14 residues. The germline gives CDR1 SGDLS, CDR2 YYNGEE. Trimming at V came to 3 bases and at J to 6 bases, leaving 1 base not matched to a gene. The CDR3 sequence is CASSGTGGAGELFF. The DNA of the CDR3 is TGTGCCAGCAGCGGGACAGGGGGCGCCGGGGAGCTGTTTTTT.

The chain has TRBV4-3 and TRBJ2-2; 8 bases match TRBD1. Per the germline V gene, CDR1 is LGHNA and CDR2 is YSLEER. This CDR3 region has 14 residues. Germline trimming cut 7 bases from V and 3 bases from J; bases unmatched to any gene: 4. CDR3 residues: CASNRGQDTGELFF. The DNA for the CDR3 is TGCGCCAGCAATAGGGGACAGGACACCGGGGAGCTGTTTTTT.

J is TRBJ1-1 and V is TRBV6-5; D is undetermined. The CDR3 covers 14 residues. Germline CDR1 reads MNHEY; CDR2 reads SVGAGI. The germline V and J ends were trimmed by 5 bases and 1 base, with 11 bases remaining between them. The CDR3 DNA sequence: TGTGCCAGCAGTGCAAGTCAACCGAACACTGAAGCTTTCTTT. Protein product: CASSASQPNTEAFF.

The chain uses TRBV7-9 and TRBJ2-7; 9 bases map to TRBD1. This CDR3 contains 13 residues. Germline CDR1 and CDR2: SEHNR and FQNEAQ (reference sequence). V dropped 6 bases and J dropped 4; count of bases not matched to a gene: 4. The CDR3 DNA reads TGTGCCAGCAGACCCGGGACAGGGTACGAGCAGTACTTC. This gives the protein CASRPGTGYEQYF.